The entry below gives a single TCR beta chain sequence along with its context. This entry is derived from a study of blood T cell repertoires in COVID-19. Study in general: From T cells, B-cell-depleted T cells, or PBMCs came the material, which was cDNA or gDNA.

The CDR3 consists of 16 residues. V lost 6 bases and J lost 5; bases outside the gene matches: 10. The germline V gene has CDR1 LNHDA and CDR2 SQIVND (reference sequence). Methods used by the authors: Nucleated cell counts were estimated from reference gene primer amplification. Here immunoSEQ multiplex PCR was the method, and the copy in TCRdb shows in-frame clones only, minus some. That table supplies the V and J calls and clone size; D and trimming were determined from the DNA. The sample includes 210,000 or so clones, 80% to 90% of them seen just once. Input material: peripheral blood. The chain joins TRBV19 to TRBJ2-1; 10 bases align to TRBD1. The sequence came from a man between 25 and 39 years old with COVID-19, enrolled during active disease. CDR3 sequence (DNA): TGTGCCAGTAGATCAATGGACAGGGGGTTCCACAATGAGCAGTTCTTC. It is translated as CASRSMDRGFHNEQFF.